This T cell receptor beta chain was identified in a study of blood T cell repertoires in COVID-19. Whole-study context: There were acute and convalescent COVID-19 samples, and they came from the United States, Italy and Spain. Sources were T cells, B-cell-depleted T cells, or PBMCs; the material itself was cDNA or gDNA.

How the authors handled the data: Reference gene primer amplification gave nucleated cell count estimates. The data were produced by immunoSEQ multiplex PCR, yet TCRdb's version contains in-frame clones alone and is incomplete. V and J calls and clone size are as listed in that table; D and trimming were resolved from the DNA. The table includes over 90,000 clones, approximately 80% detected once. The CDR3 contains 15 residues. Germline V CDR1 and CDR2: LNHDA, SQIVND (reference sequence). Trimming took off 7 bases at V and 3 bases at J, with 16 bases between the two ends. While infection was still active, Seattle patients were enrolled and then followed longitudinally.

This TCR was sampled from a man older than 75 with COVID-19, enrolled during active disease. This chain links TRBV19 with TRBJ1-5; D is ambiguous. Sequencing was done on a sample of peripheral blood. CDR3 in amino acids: CASTPEREDNQPQHF. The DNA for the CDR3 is TGTGCCAGTACCCCGGAGAGGGAGGACAATCAGCCCCAGCATTTT.